The rows below give T cell receptor beta chains drawn from one sample of a study of T cell clones after liver transplantation. Profiled with immunoSEQ multiplex PCR; TCRdb holds only in-frame clones, not every one. This table has approximately 100,000 clones, 75% to 90% appearing once. The specimen was CD4+ T cells from blood, collected before liver transplant. These receptors came from a human donor who received a liver transplant. Each CDR3 is given with its conserved first and last residue. A D gene is named only where the DNA matches it firmly. Expanded clones get a size class; other rows say once, few or many, or leave the size out.

cdr3_aa,cdr3_nt,d_call,clone_size,j_call,v_call
CASSLADSYNEQFF,TGTGCCAGCAGCTTGGCTGATTCCTACAATGAGCAGTTCTTC,.,.,TRBJ2-1,TRBV7-3
CASSLGGSVADTQYF,TGCGCCAGCAGCTTGGGGGGTAGCGTGGCAGATACGCAGTATTTT,.,.,TRBJ2-3,TRBV5-1
CSGDGQNTEAFF,TGCAGCGGGGACGGGCAGAACACTGAAGCTTTCTTT,.,.,TRBJ1-1,TRBV29-1
CASSPSQGLRGANVLTF,TGTGCCAGCTCACCGAGCCAGGGGCTTCGTGGGGCCAACGTCCTGACTTTC,.,.,TRBJ2-6,TRBV18
CASSYVNPYEQYF,TGTGCCAGCAGTTACGTCAACCCCTACGAGCAGTACTTC,.,.,TRBJ2-7,TRBV6-5
CASSEALGRGDEQYF,TGTGCCAGCAGTGAAGCGCTCGGCCGAGGGGACGAGCAGTACTTC,.,.,TRBJ2-7,TRBV6-1
CASRLTANYGYTF,TGTGCCAGCAGGTTAACCGCTAACTATGGCTACACCTTC,.,few,TRBJ1-2,TRBV27
CASSLDSNQPQHF,TGTGCCAGCAGCTTGGACAGCAATCAGCCCCAGCATTTT,.,.,TRBJ1-5,TRBV5-5
CASSIGDRATGELFF,TGTGCCAGTAGTATAGGGGACAGGGCGACCGGGGAGCTGTTTTTT,TRBD1,.,TRBJ2-2,TRBV19
CATGQGYGYTF,TGTGCCACCGGACAGGGCTATGGCTACACCTTC,TRBD1,.,TRBJ1-2,TRBV15
CASSLAVTYNEQFF,TGCGCCAGCAGCTTGGCAGTTACCTACAATGAGCAGTTCTTC,.,.,TRBJ2-1,TRBV5-1
CASSYSGQGAADTQYF,TGTGCCAGCAGTTACTCGGGACAGGGGGCAGCGGATACGCAGTATTTT,TRBD1,.,TRBJ2-3,TRBV6-5
CASSLPSGRAGQEQYF,TGTGCCAGCAGCTTGCCTAGCGGGAGGGCGGGACAAGAGCAGTACTTC,TRBD2,.,TRBJ2-7,TRBV5-4
CASREANSPLHF,TGCGCCAGCAGAGAAGCGAATTCACCCCTCCACTTT,.,.,TRBJ1-6,TRBV4-3
CASSELAGAYNEQFF,TGTGCCAGCAGCGAGCTAGCGGGGGCATACAATGAGCAGTTCTTC,TRBD2,.,TRBJ2-1,TRBV14
CASSPGGRIGEKLFF,TGTGCCAGCAGCCCCGGGGGGAGGATAGGTGAAAAACTGTTTTTT,.,.,TRBJ1-4,TRBV7-3
CASSPPGTGGEQYF,TGTGCCAGCTCACCTCCCGGGACAGGGGGCGAGCAGTACTTC,TRBD1,.,TRBJ2-7,TRBV18
CASSFLAGTGELFF,TGTGCCAGCAGCTTTCTAGCGGGAACCGGGGAGCTGTTTTTT,TRBD2,.,TRBJ2-2,TRBV5-4
CASSPQQGTYEQYF,TGTGCCAGCAGCCCGCAACAGGGGACCTACGAGCAGTACTTC,TRBD1,.,TRBJ2-7,TRBV7-3
CASSLAGRGNEKLFF,TGTGCCAGCAGCTTGGCCGGTCGGGGGAATGAAAAACTGTTTTTT,.,.,TRBJ1-4,TRBV5-6
CASSYSRQGPNEQYF,TGTGCCAGCAGTTACTCTCGACAGGGTCCGAACGAGCAGTACTTC,TRBD1,.,TRBJ2-7,TRBV6-5
CASISGRANNEQFF,TGTGCCAGCATAAGCGGGAGGGCCAACAATGAGCAGTTCTTC,TRBD2,.,TRBJ2-1,TRBV2
CASKTSSYNEQFF,TGTGCCAGCAAAACTAGCTCCTACAATGAGCAGTTCTTC,.,.,TRBJ2-1,TRBV6-1
CASSSPTSGRASYNEQFF,TGTGCCAGCAGCTCGCCGACTAGCGGGAGGGCCAGTTACAATGAGCAGTTCTTC,TRBD2,.,TRBJ2-1,TRBV7-3
CASRPRLAGAKDTQYF,TGTGCCAGTAGGCCACGACTAGCGGGAGCTAAAGATACGCAGTATTTT,TRBD2,.,TRBJ2-3,TRBV19
CSVPSGTGGFTDTQYF,TGCAGCGTCCCCTCCGGGACAGGGGGCTTCACAGATACGCAGTATTTT,TRBD1,.,TRBJ2-3,TRBV29-1
CASKATGISYEQYF,TGTGCCAGTAAGGCCACAGGGATCTCCTACGAGCAGTACTTC,.,.,TRBJ2-7,TRBV19
CASSRLTGASSLGYEQYF,TGCGCCAGCAGCCGCTTGACGGGGGCTTCATCCCTCGGATACGAGCAGTACTTC,.,.,TRBJ2-7,TRBV4-1
CASRDGTVNQPQHF,TGTGCCAGCAGGGACGGGACAGTCAATCAGCCCCAGCATTTT,TRBD1,.,TRBJ1-5,TRBV6-4
CASTLSRGGSYNSPLHF,TGCGCCAGCACCCTATCAAGGGGGGGCTCCTATAATTCACCCCTCCACTTT,.,.,TRBJ1-6,TRBV10-2
CASSGGQSGQPQHF,TGTGCCAGCAGCGGTGGACAATCGGGTCAGCCCCAGCATTTT,.,.,TRBJ1-5,TRBV9
CASSPGQGRETQYF,TGTGCCAGCAGCCCGGGACAGGGAAGGGAGACCCAGTACTTC,TRBD1,.,TRBJ2-5,TRBV5-4
CASSPWTADTQYF,TGTGCCAGCAGCCCATGGACAGCAGATACGCAGTATTTT,.,.,TRBJ2-3,TRBV11-2
CASSSGTGRWAFF,TGTGCCAGCAGTTCCGGGACAGGCAGGTGGGCTTTCTTT,TRBD1,.,TRBJ1-1,TRBV6-5
CSVGIGGYEQYF,TGCAGCGTTGGAATAGGGGGATACGAGCAGTACTTC,.,.,TRBJ2-7,TRBV29-1
CASNLRTSGTDTQYF,TGTGCCAGTAACCTACGGACTAGCGGCACAGATACGCAGTATTTT,TRBD2,.,TRBJ2-3,TRBV19
CASKEGAGTGELFF,TGCGCCAGCAAGGAGGGGGCCGGCACCGGGGAGCTGTTTTTT,.,.,TRBJ2-2,TRBV5-1
CASSSPGGRYGYTF,TGTGCCAGCAGCTCCCCGGGGGGGCGATATGGCTACACCTTC,.,.,TRBJ1-2,TRBV5-4
CATSRGAGDEQYF,TGTGCCACCAGCAGAGGGGCAGGGGACGAGCAGTACTTC,.,once,TRBJ2-7,TRBV15
CASSHPTARGHGYTF,TGTGCCAGCAGCCATCCGACAGCCCGGGGCCATGGCTACACCTTC,.,.,TRBJ1-2,TRBV28
CASSEGGVYQPQHF,TGTGCCAGCAGTGAGGGGGGGGTTTATCAGCCCCAGCATTTT,.,.,TRBJ1-5,TRBV2
CASRRGQVYEQYF,TGTGCCAGCAGGCGGGGACAGGTCTACGAGCAGTACTTC,TRBD1,.,TRBJ2-7,TRBV2
CASSLISRGINTEAFF,TGTGCCAGCAGCTTAATCAGTCGGGGAATAAACACTGAAGCTTTCTTT,.,.,TRBJ1-1,TRBV7-2
CASSRETYNEQFF,TGTGCCAGCTCACGGGAGACCTACAATGAGCAGTTCTTC,.,.,TRBJ2-1,TRBV18
CASSVTGGAGYGYTF,TGTGCCAGCAGCGTTACAGGGGGCGCAGGCTATGGCTACACCTTC,TRBD1,.,TRBJ1-2,TRBV7-8
CASSIGGDQYF,TGTGCCAGTAGTATTGGGGGGGACCAGTACTTC,TRBD2,.,TRBJ2-5,TRBV19
CASSEGTDTQYF,TGTGCCAGCAGTGAGGGGACCGATACGCAGTATTTT,.,.,TRBJ2-3,TRBV2
CASSLGRETQYF,TGTGCCAGCAGCCTCGGGAGAGAGACCCAGTACTTC,.,few,TRBJ2-5,TRBV7-2
CASSLVRTGVSDTQYF,TGTGCCAGCAGCTTAGTGCGGACAGGGGTCTCAGATACGCAGTATTTT,TRBD1,.,TRBJ2-3,TRBV7-6
CASSATATNEKLFF,TGCGCCAGCAGCGCAACGGCAACTAATGAAAAACTGTTTTTT,.,.,TRBJ1-4,TRBV5-1